A single sample gave rise to the 15 T cell receptor beta chains below, sequenced in a study of cytomegalovirus exposure and HLA in healthy donors. The primer mix had 60 Vbeta and 13 Jbeta primers. Sequencing used immunoSEQ multiplex PCR; TCRdb keeps in-frame clones, though not all of them. There are roughly 100,000 clones in the sample; roughly 60% occur only once, and about 4.5% lies in the top ten. Sequencing was done on a sample of PBMCs. These receptors originate from a human donor in good health.

The rearrangement links TRBV4-1 to TRBJ2-7, with TRBD2 matching 10 bases. Germline V gene data show CDR1 as MGHRA and CDR2 as YSYEKL. This CDR3 has 13 amino acids. J gave up 6 bases and V 1 base, and 0 bases lay outside the gene matches. Here the CDR3 reads CASSQGLAGEQYF. For the CDR3, the DNA is TGCGCCAGCAGCCAAGGACTAGCGGGCGAGCAGTACTTC.

The J gene is TRBJ1-4, the V gene TRBV5-4; 7 bases match TRBD1. This CDR3 has 14 amino acids. The J segment lost 6 bases and the V segment lost 4 bases, leaving 6 bases of the junction unmatched. Germline V gene data show CDR1 as SGHNT and CDR2 as YYREEE (reference sequence). The CDR3 region is CASSLDRDYEKLFF. CDR3 nucleotide sequence: TGTGCCAGCAGCCTCGACAGGGACTATGAAAAACTGTTTTTT.

As regards this clone: The sample holds other DNA sequences that translate to the same CDR3. This rearrangement joins TRBV7-9 to TRBJ2-1, with D tentatively TRBD1 (6 bases). Trimming took 5 bases from V and 3 from J, leaving 11 bases between them. This CDR3 region has 14 residues. The germline V gene has CDR1 SEHNR and CDR2 FQNEAQ (reference sequence). The CDR3 DNA is TGTGCCAGCAGCCCCAGGGACAACTACAATGAGCAGTTCTTC. This encodes CASSPRDNYNEQFF.

This chain links TRBV11-2 with TRBJ2-1; 9 bases align to TRBD2. Trimming removed 5 bases from V and 5 bases from J; junction bases left unmatched: 7. The CDR3 has 15 amino acids. Germline V gene sequence: CDR1 SGHAT, CDR2 FQNNGV. The CDR3 bases are TGTGCCAGCAGCCGGAGCGGGAGGTTCAACAATGAGCAGTTCTTC. Amino acids: CASSRSGRFNNEQFF.

The rearrangement links TRBV6-1 to TRBJ2-1; 7 bases are shared with TRBD2. The trim removed 2 bases at V and 3 bases at J, leaving 7 bases unmatched. The CDR3 is 16 amino acids. Per the germline V gene, CDR1 is MNHNS and CDR2 is SASEGT. CDR3 DNA sequence: TGTGCCAGCAGTGAAACGGCTAGCGGCTACTACAATGAGCAGTTCTTC. The encoded protein is CASSETASGYYNEQFF.

This clone was counted a few times. The rearrangement joins TRBV9 to TRBJ2-2, with 12 nucleotides matching TRBD2. The germline gives CDR1 SGDLS, CDR2 YYNGEE. The CDR3 contains 20 residues. V was clipped by 1 base and J by 6 bases; unmatched bases: 16. The CDR3 spells CASSVTLAGGKSRLAGELFF. The CDR3 bases are TGTGCCAGCAGCGTAACGCTAGCGGGAGGGAAAAGTCGGTTAGCCGGGGAGCTGTTTTTT.

The CDR3 bases are TGCGCCAGCAGCTCGGGGACAGTCTCCTACGAGCAGTACTTC. This codes for CASSSGTVSYEQYF. V is TRBV5-1 and J is TRBJ2-7, with TRBD1 matching 7 bases. This CDR3 spans 14 amino acids. Germline CDR1 and CDR2: SGHRS and YFSETQ. With 3 bases clipped from V and 0 bases from J, the junction kept 3 bases outside the gene matches.

The CDR3 is CASSRGGGNYEQYF. DNA for the CDR3: TGTGCCAGCAGCCGAGGGGGGGGAAACTACGAGCAGTACTTC. V gene TRBV6-6 combines with J gene TRBJ2-7, with D maybe TRBD2 (7 bases). CDR3 size: 14 residues. V lost 6 bases to trimming and J lost 3 bases, with 15 bases between them. The germline V gene has CDR1 MNHNY and CDR2 SVGAGI (reference sequence).

The chain links TRBV5-1 to TRBJ2-5; 12 bases match TRBD2. The CDR3 is made up of 18 amino acids. Germline V gives CDR1 SGHRS, CDR2 YFSETQ. Germline trimming cut 0 bases from V and 5 bases from J; bases unmatched to any gene: 11. The CDR3 bases are TGCGCCAGCAGCTTGGGGCTGACTAGCGGGAGCCCAGGGGAGACCCAGTACTTC. This sequence encodes CASSLGLTSGSPGETQYF.

V and J are TRBV2 and TRBJ2-1; TRBD2 matches 13 bases. V gave up 5 bases and J gave up 8 bases; unmatched junction bases: 6. The germline CDR1 and CDR2 sequences are SNHLY and FYNNEI. The CDR3 contains 15 residues. The chain's CDR3 is CASSQLAGGLDEQFF. In DNA form, the CDR3 reads TGTGCCAGCAGTCAACTAGCGGGAGGGTTGGATGAGCAGTTCTTC.

This clone was seen only a few times. The chain joins TRBV28 to TRBJ2-5; TRBD2 aligns across 9 bases. The CDR3 runs to 15 residues. Germline V CDR1 and CDR2: MDHEN, SYDVKM. V shed 4 bases and J 4 bases; nucleotides not matched to a gene: 7. The CDR3: CASSSYPTSGETQYF. The CDR3 region has the DNA TGTGCCAGCAGTTCCTACCCGACTAGCGGAGAGACCCAGTACTTC.

This sequence joins TRBV19 and TRBJ2-3, with D possibly matching TRBD2 (6 bases). The V and J ends lost 1 base and 3 bases respectively, with 23 bases between them. CDR3 length: 19 amino acids. CDR1 and CDR2 (germline): LNHDA, SQIVND (reference sequence). The CDR3 reads CASSIGGAGPSILTDTQYF. CDR3 DNA: TGTGCCAGTAGTATAGGCGGGGCGGGACCATCCATCCTTACAGATACGCAGTATTTT.

There are a few counts of this clone. This chain joins TRBV10-3 and TRBJ2-2, with TRBD2 identical over 11 bases. Unmatched junction bases numbered 1, after V lost 6 bases and J lost 1 base. The length of the CDR3 is 15 residues. In germline, CDR1 is ENHRY, CDR2 SYGVKD. In nucleotides, the CDR3 is TGTGCCATCAGAGGGACTAGCGGGAACACCGGGGAGCTGTTTTTT. This sequence encodes CAIRGTSGNTGELFF.

V and J are TRBV7-8 and TRBJ1-1; a weak D match, TRBD1 (6 bases). The CDR3 extends over 14 amino acids. V lost 5 bases to trimming and J lost 0 bases, with 10 bases between them. The germline V gene has CDR1 SGHVS and CDR2 FQNEAQ. The CDR3 loop reads CASSPQGMNTEAFF. CDR3 nucleotides: TGTGCCAGCAGCCCACAGGGAATGAACACTGAAGCTTTCTTT.

J is TRBJ2-7 and V is TRBV5-1; 14 bases match TRBD2. The junction had 10 bases not matched to a gene; V was cut back by 4 bases and J by 4 bases. Germline CDR1 and CDR2: SGHRS and YFSETQ. The CDR3 covers 17 residues. The CDR3 sequence is CASSLRLAGGEKYEQYF. Here the CDR3 DNA reads TGCGCCAGCAGCCTCCGACTAGCGGGAGGGGAGAAATACGAGCAGTACTTC.